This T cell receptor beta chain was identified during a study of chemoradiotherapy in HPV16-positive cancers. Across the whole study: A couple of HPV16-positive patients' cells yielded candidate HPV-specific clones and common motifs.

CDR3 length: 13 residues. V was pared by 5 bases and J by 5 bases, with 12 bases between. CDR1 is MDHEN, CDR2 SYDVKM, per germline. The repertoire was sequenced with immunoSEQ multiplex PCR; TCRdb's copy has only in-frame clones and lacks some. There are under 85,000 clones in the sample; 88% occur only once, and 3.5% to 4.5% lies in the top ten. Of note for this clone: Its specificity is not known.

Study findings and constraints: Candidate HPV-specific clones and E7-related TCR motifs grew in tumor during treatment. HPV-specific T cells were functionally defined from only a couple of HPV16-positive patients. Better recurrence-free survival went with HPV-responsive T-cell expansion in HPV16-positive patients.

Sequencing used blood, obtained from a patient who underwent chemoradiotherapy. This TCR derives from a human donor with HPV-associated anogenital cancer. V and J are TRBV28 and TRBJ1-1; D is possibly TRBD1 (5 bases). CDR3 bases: TGTGCCAGCAGTCCGGAGAGGGGAACTGAAGCTTTCTTT. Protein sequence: CASSPERGTEAFF. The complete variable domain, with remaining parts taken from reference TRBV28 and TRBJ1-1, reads DVKVTQSSRYLVKRTGEKVFLECVQDMDHENMFWYRQDPGLGLRLIYFSYDVKMKEKGDIPEGYSVSREKKERFSLILESASTNQTSMYLCASSPERGTEAFFGQGTRLTVV.